This T cell receptor (beta chain) was recovered during a study of control samples from healthy donors and cancer patients. This CDR3 has 16 amino acids. The V and J ends lost 6 bases and 5 bases, in that order; junction bases with no gene match: 10. Germline loops: CDR1 ENHRY, CDR2 SYGVKD. Assay: immunoSEQ multiplex PCR; the TCRdb copy retains only in-frame clones and omits some. Altogether roughly 88,000 clones are present, roughly 89% being singletons, with the ten largest covering 17%. The receptor's source is a man aged 45-65 years in good health. The sequenced sample consisted of blood. V usage is TRBV10-3 and J usage is TRBJ1-6, with TRBD1 matching 7 bases. CDR3 amino acids: CAISYDRDRNNSPLHF. The CDR3, as DNA: TGTGCCATCAGCTACGACCGGGACAGAAATAATTCACCCCTCCACTTT.